This note documents a single T cell receptor beta chain sequence. What it binds is not known. The sample comes from a study of T cells expressing NK-cell markers. The wider study: It was from sorted CD3+CD56+NKG2C+, CD3+CD56+NKG2C- and CD3+CD56-NKG2C+ T cells that TCR beta repertoires came.

Germline V CDR1 and CDR2: SGHAT, FQNNGV. The CDR3 spans 15 residues. Using the 5' RACE reads, TCRdb records one entry per CDR3 protein without DNA. This sample's table reports some 440,000 distinct CDR3 sequences. The study's findings and limits: For roughly 6 donors, the dominant NKG2C+ clonotypes made up about 1.0-7.5% of their CD8+ T cells.

The TCR sequence derives from a woman between 50 and 59 years old in good health. Sequenced sample: blood T cells: a sorted CD56 or NKG2C T cell subset, CD4+ or CD8+ T cells, or bulk PBMC T cells (not recorded which). The chain links TRBV11-2 to TRBJ1-1; as DNA is missing, the TRBD1 call by TCRdb cannot be tested. This CDR3 reads CASSKWDGNPTEAFF.